This T cell receptor (beta chain) was retrieved from a study of response to subunit inactivated influenza vaccine. This clonotype came up many times. Antigen: not known. Study conclusions and caveats: The authors proposed limited new T cell recruitment per seasonal influenza vaccination.

TCRdb used MiXCR to reprocess the RT-PCR reads, holding one entry per CDR3 protein. The table includes hundreds of thousands of distinct CDR3 sequences, 10% to 15% detected once. CDR3 length: 15 amino acids. With 0 bases clipped from V and 6 bases from J, the junction kept 3 bases outside the gene matches. In germline, CDR1 is SGHRS, CDR2 YFSETQ. The specimen was PBMCs from blood, collected on the day of vaccination. This clonotype was sampled from a man aged 45 to 65 who received an inactivated influenza vaccine. The rearrangement uses TRBV5-1 and TRBJ2-7, with 13 bases aligning to TRBD2. The CDR3 sequence: CASSLDTSGRVEQYF. For the CDR3, the DNA is TGCGCCAGCAGCTTGGATACTAGCGGGAGGGTCGAGCAGTACTTC.